This T cell receptor (beta chain) was obtained from a study of read filtering for tumor transcriptome and immune sequencing. Study at large: Whole-transcriptome libraries were prepared after DNase treatment. Study conclusions and caveats: Sorted CD138-negative bone marrow cells were not purified T cells.

This clonotype was recorded many times. Its antigen is not identified. A much larger clone differs from this one at a single base, so this may be a read error. At the time of active disease, bone marrow was collected from every patient. From 350 to 500 ng of RNA, a library with molecular barcoded alpha/delta and beta/gamma adaptors was made. TCRdb analysed the reads with MiXCR anew, one entry per CDR3 protein. The data hold over 25,000 distinct CDR3 sequences, with roughly 14% observed a single time. Trimming cost V 5 bases and J 6 bases; bases outside gene matches: 10. Germline assignment: CDR1 SEHNR and CDR2 FQNEAQ (reference sequence). The CDR3 totals 15 residues.

The sequencing input was a population of CD138-negative cells sorted from bone marrow. The TCR originated in a donor aged 40 or over with multiple myeloma. V and J are TRBV7-9 and TRBJ2-1; 7 bases map to TRBD2. For the CDR3, the DNA is TGTGCCAGCAGCCGTGGCTTGGGAGGGCCCAATGAGCAGTTCTTC. Protein sequence: CASSRGLGGPNEQFF.